These T cell receptor beta chains were read from a single sample in a study of breast tumors, draining lymph nodes, adjacent tissues. TCRdb ran MiXCR on the multiplex PCR reads and lists one entry per CDR3 protein. The sample consists of roughly 120,000 distinct CDR3 sequences, just under 20% of them appearing once. The specimen was axillary lymph node tissue. These receptors all stem from a female donor with breast cancer. Some clones in this sample may be carry-over from other donors' samples. Each CDR3 is given with its conserved first and last residue. D genes are given only for firm matches. Some rows mark clone size as missing; the rest say once, few, many or name a class of expanded clone.

D,size,J,V,CDR3,DNA
.,many,TRBJ2-1,TRBV2,CASSEVSYNEQFF,TGTGCCAGTTCAGAAGTATCCTACAATGAGCAGTTCTTC
.,.,TRBJ1-1,TRBV20-1,CSASPGGRTEAFF,TGCAGTGCTAGCCCCGGGGGAAGGACTGAAGCTTTCTTT
TRBD1,many,TRBJ2-7,TRBV2,CASMYDRGSYEQYF,TGTGCCAGCATGTACGACAGGGGAAGCTACGAGCAGTACTTC
.,many,TRBJ2-5,TRBV30,CAWTQGPSLRETQYF,TGTGCCTGGACCCAGGGGCCAAGCCTCAGGGAGACCCAGTACTTC
TRBD1,few,TRBJ2-3,TRBV6-6,CAGRGGQGQGTDTQYF,TGTGCCGGCAGGGGGGGACAGGGGCAAGGCACAGATACGCAGTATTTT
TRBD2,many,TRBJ2-7,TRBV9,CASSVGTSGGMSEQYF,TGTGCCAGCAGCGTGGGGACTAGCGGGGGTATGAGCGAGCAGTACTTC
TRBD1,.,TRBJ2-3,TRBV4-1,CAGSPLTGVDTQYF,TGCGCCGGCAGCCCCTTGACAGGGGTCGATACGCAGTATTTT
TRBD1,.,TRBJ2-1,TRBV6-1,CASSRPPGTGDNEQFF,TGTGCCAGCAGTAGGCCCCCCGGGACAGGGGACAATGAGCAGTTCTTC
TRBD2,many,TRBJ2-1,TRBV7-9,CASSPGLGFYEQFF,TGTGCCAGCAGCCCGGGACTAGGGTTCTATGAGCAGTTCTTC
.,.,TRBJ2-2,TRBV11-3,CASSPGGTSTGELFF,TGTGCCAGCAGCCCTGGAGGGACATCGACCGGGGAGCTGTTTTTT
.,many,TRBJ1-6,TRBV4-1,CASSLTEVLDSPLHF,TGCGCCAGCAGCCTCACGGAAGTCCTTGATTCACCCCTCCACTTT
TRBD2,many,TRBJ2-1,TRBV7-2,CASRYSGGAGEQFF,TGTGCCAGCAGATATAGCGGGGGGGCCGGTGAGCAGTTCTTC
.,.,TRBJ1-4,TRBV18,CASSPVRSNEKLFF,TGTGCCAGCTCACCGGTGAGAAGCAATGAAAAACTGTTTTTT
TRBD1,.,TRBJ2-7,TRBV7-9,CASSRAGTGKFYERYF,TGTGCCAGCAGCCGTGCCGGGACAGGGAAATTCTACGAGCGGTACTTC
TRBD2,many,TRBJ2-2,TRBV7-3,CASSPDSGRGTGELFF,TGTGCCAGCAGCCCAGATAGCGGGAGAGGTACCGGGGAGCTGTTTTTT
TRBD1,many,TRBJ1-2,TRBV7-8,CASSQGVGQNYGYTF,TGTGCCAGCAGCCAGGGGGTCGGACAGAACTATGGCTACACCTTC
.,many,TRBJ2-2,TRBV19,CASSRQGNTGELFF,TGTGCCAGTAGTAGGCAGGGTAACACCGGGGAGCTGTTTTTT
TRBD2,many,TRBJ2-1,TRBV6-1,CASSEAGGNEQFF,TGTGCCAGCAGTGAAGCGGGGGGGAATGAGCAGTTCTTC
TRBD1,many,TRBJ2-2,TRBV19,CASRTGGRGGELFF,TGTGCCAGTAGGACAGGGGGCCGTGGGGGGGAGCTGTTTTTT
.,many,TRBJ2-2,TRBV20-1,CSARVAGELFF,TGCAGTGCTAGAGTTGCCGGGGAGCTGTTTTTT
TRBD2,many,TRBJ2-7,TRBV7-2,CASSRDSGGFYEQYF,TGTGCCAGCAGCCGAGATAGCGGGGGGTTTTACGAGCAGTACTTC
TRBD1,many,TRBJ1-4,TRBV12-3/TRBV12-4,CASSLAGTGNEKLFF,TGTGCCAGCAGTTTAGCCGGGACAGGGAATGAAAAACTGTTTTTT
.,many,TRBJ1-4,TRBV7-9,CASSPLSGRADEKLFF,TGTGCCAGCAGCCCGCTAAGTGGGAGGGCGGATGAAAAACTGTTTTTT
.,many,TRBJ1-2,TRBV20-1,CSARVQTDYGYTF,TGCAGTGCTAGAGTTCAAACGGACTATGGCTACACCTTC
.,.,TRBJ2-2,TRBV19,CASTFIGARTGELFF,TGTGCCAGTACCTTCATAGGGGCGCGCACCGGGGAGCTGTTTTTT
.,many,TRBJ2-1,TRBV7-3,CASSPADGSSYNEQFF,TGTGCCAGCAGCCCGGCGGACGGGAGCTCCTACAATGAGCAGTTCTTC
TRBD2,many,TRBJ2-3,TRBV6-5,CASSYLAAGGTDTQYF,TGTGCCAGCAGTTACCTAGCGGCTGGTGGCACAGATACGCAGTATTTT
.,many,TRBJ2-1,TRBV5-1,CASSSETGLYNEQFF,TGCGCCAGCAGCTCTGAGACAGGCCTCTACAATGAGCAGTTCTTC
.,many,TRBJ1-6,TRBV2,CASSAGSPLHF,TGTGCCAGCAGTGCGGGATCACCCCTCCACTTT
.,many,TRBJ1-4,TRBV2,CASQARTIANEKLFF,TGTGCCAGCCAAGCCCGGACAATAGCTAATGAAAAACTGTTTTTT
TRBD2,many,TRBJ2-5,TRBV6-1,CASSEAWAGVLAGETQYF,TGTGCCAGCAGTGAAGCTTGGGCGGGAGTGTTAGCCGGAGAGACCCAGTACTTC
.,many,TRBJ1-2,TRBV7-9,CASSTSQGSGYTF,TGTGCCAGCAGCACCTCCCAGGGGTCTGGCTACACCTTC
TRBD1,.,TRBJ2-4,TRBV15,CATSPAGGKNIQYF,TGTGCCACCAGCCCCGCAGGGGGCAAAAACATTCAGTACTTC
TRBD2,many,TRBJ2-5,TRBV11-3,CASSLGGSGGETQYF,TGTGCCAGCAGCTTAGGTGGTAGCGGGGGAGAGACCCAGTACTTC
.,many,TRBJ1-4,TRBV7-9,CASSYGQDNEKLFF,TGTGCCAGCAGCTATGGGCAGGATAATGAAAAACTGTTTTTT
TRBD2,many,TRBJ2-1,TRBV11-2,CASSLGRTSGESNEQFF,TGTGCCAGCAGCTTAGGGAGGACTAGCGGGGAATCCAATGAGCAGTTCTTC
TRBD1,many,TRBJ1-5,TRBV19,CASMDRGYSNQPQHF,TGTGCCAGCATGGACAGGGGGTATAGCAATCAGCCCCAGCATTTT
TRBD1,many,TRBJ1-5,TRBV7-6,CASSIRDREWGNSNQPQHF,TGTGCCAGCAGCATCCGGGACAGGGAATGGGGAAATAGCAATCAGCCCCAGCATTTT
.,many,TRBJ1-3,TRBV3-1,CASSQDGGPGNTIYF,TGTGCCAGCAGCCAAGATGGTGGCCCTGGAAACACCATATATTTT
.,many,TRBJ2-2,TRBV10-1,CASSDQGGTGELFF,TGCGCCAGCAGTGACCAAGGGGGCACCGGGGAGCTGTTTTTT
.,many,TRBJ1-3,TRBV13,CASSAADSTGNTIYF,TGTGCCAGCAGCGCGGCGGACAGCACTGGAAACACCATATATTTT
TRBD1,few,TRBJ2-3,TRBV6-2/TRBV6-3,CASSGVGQVNTDTQYF,TGTGCCAGCAGCGGAGTGGGACAGGTGAACACAGATACGCAGTATTTT
.,many,TRBJ2-7,TRBV20-1,CSARDAGTSSLEQYF,TGCAGTGCTAGAGATGCTGGGACGTCCTCACTCGAGCAGTACTTC
TRBD2,many,TRBJ2-7,TRBV20-1,CSAREGGPYEQYF,TGCAGTGCTAGAGAGGGAGGGCCTTACGAGCAGTACTTC
TRBD1,many,TRBJ1-2,TRBV18,CASSPRVEDRSGYTF,TGTGCCAGCTCACCACGGGTAGAGGACAGGAGTGGCTACACCTTC
TRBD1,few,TRBJ1-4,TRBV19,CAAQGGATNEKLFF,TGTGCCGCTCAGGGGGGCGCAACTAATGAAAAACTGTTTTTT
TRBD1,many,TRBJ1-5,TRBV10-2,CASSETGGRSQPQHF,TGCGCCAGCAGTGAGACAGGGGGACGGTCTCAGCCCCAGCATTTT
.,many,TRBJ1-2,TRBV20-1,CSARGTANYGYTF,TGCAGTGCTAGAGGGACAGCTAACTATGGCTACACCTTC
TRBD1,many,TRBJ2-3,TRBV24-1,CATLRQGCILAPRTYTDTQYF,TGTGCCACCTTACGACAGGGATGTATCTTGGCCCCCCGCACCTACACAGATACGCAGTATTTT